A selection of T cell receptor beta chains follows, all from one sample in a study of T-cell memory formation after mild COVID-19. Using its own MiXCR run on the 5' RACE reads, TCRdb lists one record per CDR3 protein. This table holds about 140,000 distinct CDR3 sequences, 15% to 20% found once. What was sequenced was PBMCs or a T cell subset sorted from them (not recorded which). The receptors come from an adult woman who had mild COVID-19 (a few samples of this study predate the infection). Cell type and time point are not known. The CDR3 runs from the conserved cysteine through the conserved F or W. D genes are given only for firm matches. Clone size is not always given. Where it is, it says once, few, many or a class for expanded clones.

CDR3 DNA: TGTGCCAGCAGCTTCCCCTCCCGGGCGCCGGGGTCCGGTTCTGGAAACACCATATATTTT; CDR3 protein: CASSFPSRAPGSGSGNTIYF; D gene: .; clone size: few; V gene: TRBV7-8; J gene: TRBJ1-3
CDR3 DNA: TGCGCCAGCAGCCAAACTAGCCCCCTTAACAATGAGCAGTTCTTC; CDR3 protein: CASSQTSPLNNEQFF; D gene: .; clone size: .; V gene: TRBV5-1; J gene: TRBJ2-1
CDR3 DNA: TGTGCCAGCAGCTTAGGACAGACCATTAACTATGGCTACACCTTC; CDR3 protein: CASSLGQTINYGYTF; D gene: .; clone size: .; V gene: TRBV7-9; J gene: TRBJ1-2
CDR3 DNA: TGTGCCAGCTCGGCCACTAGCGGGAAGGTAGTTGAGCAGTTCTTC; CDR3 protein: CASSATSGKVVEQFF; D gene: TRBD2; clone size: .; V gene: TRBV18; J gene: TRBJ2-1
CDR3 DNA: TGTGCCAGCAGTTTGATGGGTGGGGATGGCTACACCTTC; CDR3 protein: CASSLMGGDGYTF; D gene: .; clone size: .; V gene: TRBV12-3/TRBV12-4; J gene: TRBJ1-2
CDR3 DNA: TGCGCCAGCAGCCCCTTCGGTGTCCCCCAGTACTTC; CDR3 protein: CASSPFGVPQYF; D gene: .; clone size: .; V gene: TRBV4-1; J gene: TRBJ2-5
CDR3 DNA: TGCAGCGTTATGACTAGCGTGCCCTTC; CDR3 protein: CSVMTSVPF; D gene: TRBD2; clone size: many; V gene: TRBV29-1; J gene: TRBJ2-5
CDR3 DNA: TGTGCCAGCAGCTTTAGTAGGGTTGGAACTGAAGCTTTCTTT; CDR3 protein: CASSFSRVGTEAFF; D gene: .; clone size: .; V gene: TRBV7-2; J gene: TRBJ1-1
CDR3 DNA: TGTGCCAGCAGTGAAGGGTGGGGGAACCGCTTGGATACGCAGTATTTT; CDR3 protein: CASSEGWGNRLDTQYF; D gene: .; clone size: few; V gene: TRBV6-1; J gene: TRBJ2-3
CDR3 DNA: TGTGCCACCAGTGACCAAGATAATGAGCAGTTCTTC; CDR3 protein: CATSDQDNEQFF; D gene: .; clone size: few; V gene: TRBV24-1; J gene: TRBJ2-1
CDR3 DNA: TGTGCCAGCAGCTTAGGGGGGCTAGCGGCAGTCAAAAACATTCAGTACTTC; CDR3 protein: CASSLGGLAAVKNIQYF; D gene: .; clone size: few; V gene: TRBV7-6; J gene: TRBJ2-4
CDR3 DNA: TGTGCCAGCAGCTCTGGGACGCCTAACACTGAAGCTTTCTTT; CDR3 protein: CASSSGTPNTEAFF; D gene: .; clone size: few; V gene: TRBV7-2; J gene: TRBJ1-1
CDR3 DNA: TGTGCCAGCAGCCCGGGGACTAGCGGGTACACAGATACGCAGTATTTT; CDR3 protein: CASSPGTSGYTDTQYF; D gene: TRBD2; clone size: .; V gene: TRBV7-3; J gene: TRBJ2-3
CDR3 DNA: TGCGCCAGCAGCTCAACGGGCCCCGTTTTGGAGACCCAGTACTTC; CDR3 protein: CASSSTGPVLETQYF; D gene: .; clone size: few; V gene: TRBV5-1; J gene: TRBJ2-5
CDR3 DNA: TGCGCCAGCAGCTTGAGCGGGACTAGAACCTACGAGCAGTACTTC; CDR3 protein: CASSLSGTRTYEQYF; D gene: TRBD2; clone size: few; V gene: TRBV5-1; J gene: TRBJ2-7
CDR3 DNA: TGCGCCAGCAGCCGCGGGACAGGGGTGAGCTCCTACGAGCAGTACTTC; CDR3 protein: CASSRGTGVSSYEQYF; D gene: TRBD1; clone size: few; V gene: TRBV5-1; J gene: TRBJ2-7
CDR3 DNA: TGTGCCAGCAGCCCTCGGGACCACTCCTACAATGAGCAGTTCTTC; CDR3 protein: CASSPRDHSYNEQFF; D gene: .; clone size: .; V gene: TRBV7-9; J gene: TRBJ2-1
CDR3 DNA: TGCAGTGCCCGCGGACTAGCGGACTCCTACAATGAGCAGTTCTTC; CDR3 protein: CSARGLADSYNEQFF; D gene: TRBD2; clone size: many; V gene: TRBV20-1; J gene: TRBJ2-1
CDR3 DNA: TGTGCCAGCAGTCAGACCGTCGGGAACACCGGGGAGCTGTTTTTT; CDR3 protein: CASSQTVGNTGELFF; D gene: .; clone size: .; V gene: TRBV27; J gene: TRBJ2-2
CDR3 DNA: TGTGCCAGCAGTTTTAGCTTTGGGGTGAACACTGAAGCTTTCTTT; CDR3 protein: CASSFSFGVNTEAFF; D gene: .; clone size: few; V gene: TRBV6-5; J gene: TRBJ1-1
CDR3 DNA: TGTGCCTCGAAGGACGGCGGGCACATAGAATTCTATGGCTACACCTTC; CDR3 protein: CASKDGGHIEFYGYTF; D gene: .; clone size: .; V gene: TRBV10-3; J gene: TRBJ1-2
CDR3 DNA: TGTGCCACCAGTGACCGATCAGACAGGGGGCGCGGCGGGGAGCTGTTTTTT; CDR3 protein: CATSDRSDRGRGGELFF; D gene: TRBD1; clone size: few; V gene: TRBV24-1; J gene: TRBJ2-2
CDR3 DNA: TGTGCCAGCAGTTACGCGTCAGGGCAGTTCTTC; CDR3 protein: CASSYASGQFF; D gene: .; clone size: few; V gene: TRBV6-6; J gene: TRBJ2-1
CDR3 DNA: TGTGCCAGCAGTGACCCAGGGGGCATGAACACTGAAGCTTTCTTT; CDR3 protein: CASSDPGGMNTEAFF; D gene: TRBD1; clone size: .; V gene: TRBV6-1; J gene: TRBJ1-1
CDR3 DNA: TGTGCCAGCAAAGCGGGAGGCCCCAATACCTACAATGAGCAGTTCTTC; CDR3 protein: CASKAGGPNTYNEQFF; D gene: TRBD2; clone size: few; V gene: TRBV7-3; J gene: TRBJ2-1
CDR3 DNA: TGTGCCAGCAGCTTAGTGGCCTCCCAAGAGACCCAGTACTTC; CDR3 protein: CASSLVASQETQYF; D gene: .; clone size: .; V gene: TRBV7-9; J gene: TRBJ2-5
CDR3 DNA: TGTGCCAGCAGCAAGACACGGGGCGGGGATACGCAGTATTTT; CDR3 protein: CASSKTRGGDTQYF; D gene: .; clone size: .; V gene: TRBV7-2; J gene: TRBJ2-3
CDR3 DNA: TGCAGTGCGGACGGAGGGCCGTCCTCTGGAAACACCATATATTTT; CDR3 protein: CSADGGPSSGNTIYF; D gene: .; clone size: .; V gene: TRBV20-1; J gene: TRBJ1-3
CDR3 DNA: TGTGCCAGCAGCTTAGACGGGAACCCCACCTACGAGCAGTACTTC; CDR3 protein: CASSLDGNPTYEQYF; D gene: .; clone size: few; V gene: TRBV7-9; J gene: TRBJ2-7
CDR3 DNA: TGTGCCAGCAGCCAAGCCATGGCCGGGGAGCTGTTTTTT; CDR3 protein: CASSQAMAGELFF; D gene: .; clone size: .; V gene: TRBV14; J gene: TRBJ2-2
CDR3 DNA: TGTGCCAGCAGCTTTAGGACTAGCGGGGCAGCCGGGGAGCTGTTTTTT; CDR3 protein: CASSFRTSGAAGELFF; D gene: TRBD2; clone size: many; V gene: TRBV11-2; J gene: TRBJ2-2
CDR3 DNA: TGTGCCAGCAGGGCCTTTTGGGGGGGCGGCCACAATGAGCAGTTCTTC; CDR3 protein: CASRAFWGGGHNEQFF; D gene: .; clone size: .; V gene: TRBV2; J gene: TRBJ2-1
CDR3 DNA: TGTGCCAGCAGCTTAAGCGTGGACTCCTACAATGAGCAGTTCTTC; CDR3 protein: CASSLSVDSYNEQFF; D gene: .; clone size: .; V gene: TRBV7-6; J gene: TRBJ2-1
CDR3 DNA: TGTGCCAGCAGTTTAAAAATAGCTGGTTCGAGTGAGCAGTTCTTC; CDR3 protein: CASSLKIAGSSEQFF; D gene: .; clone size: .; V gene: TRBV12-3/TRBV12-4; J gene: TRBJ2-1
CDR3 DNA: TGTGCCACCAGCCTAGGACAGGGAGGCAATCAGCCCCAGCATTTT; CDR3 protein: CATSLGQGGNQPQHF; D gene: TRBD1; clone size: few; V gene: TRBV15; J gene: TRBJ1-5
CDR3 DNA: TGTGCCACCAGTGATTACAGAGACTACAATGAGCAGTTCTTC; CDR3 protein: CATSDYRDYNEQFF; D gene: .; clone size: .; V gene: TRBV24-1; J gene: TRBJ2-1
CDR3 DNA: TGTGCCAGCAGTTACCATGGGGGAGAGGAAAATGAGCAGTTCTTC; CDR3 protein: CASSYHGGEENEQFF; D gene: .; clone size: .; V gene: TRBV6-5; J gene: TRBJ2-1
CDR3 DNA: TGTGCCAGCAGCTTAACAGTCCTCCCGGGCACAGATACGCAGTATTTT; CDR3 protein: CASSLTVLPGTDTQYF; D gene: .; clone size: few; V gene: TRBV7-2; J gene: TRBJ2-3
CDR3 DNA: TGTGCCAGCAGTGGATCCGGGACTAGCGGGATAGCCGAGCAGTACTTC; CDR3 protein: CASSGSGTSGIAEQYF; D gene: TRBD2; clone size: few; V gene: TRBV6-5; J gene: TRBJ2-7
CDR3 DNA: TGTGCCAGCAGCTCAGAGGGGTCGTTGGACTACGAGCAGTACTTC; CDR3 protein: CASSSEGSLDYEQYF; D gene: .; clone size: few; V gene: TRBV7-9; J gene: TRBJ2-7
CDR3 DNA: TGTGCCAGCAGCTTAGGGGGAGCGCAGTACTTC; CDR3 protein: CASSLGGAQYF; D gene: .; clone size: .; V gene: TRBV7-6; J gene: TRBJ2-7
CDR3 DNA: TGTGCCAGCAGCTTATCCTCCGGGACAGGGGATGAAGCTTTCTTT; CDR3 protein: CASSLSSGTGDEAFF; D gene: TRBD1; clone size: once; V gene: TRBV7-2; J gene: TRBJ1-1
CDR3 DNA: TGTGCCAGCTCACCGCTCCAGGGGATAGAGTTCTTC; CDR3 protein: CASSPLQGIEFF; D gene: .; clone size: .; V gene: TRBV18; J gene: TRBJ2-1
CDR3 DNA: TGTGCCACCAGTGCCCGGGGCTCTTTCACCGGGGAGCTGTTTTTT; CDR3 protein: CATSARGSFTGELFF; D gene: .; clone size: .; V gene: TRBV24-1; J gene: TRBJ2-2
CDR3 DNA: TGTGCCAGCAGCCCCAGTCGATCCGGAAACACCATATATTTT; CDR3 protein: CASSPSRSGNTIYF; D gene: .; clone size: few; V gene: TRBV7-6; J gene: TRBJ1-3
CDR3 DNA: TGCGCCAGCAGCCGAGTGGACGGGGAGCTGTTTTTT; CDR3 protein: CASSRVDGELFF; D gene: .; clone size: .; V gene: TRBV4-3; J gene: TRBJ2-2
CDR3 DNA: TGTGCCAGCAGGAGCGGACAGGTTGACACAGATACGCAGTATTTT; CDR3 protein: CASRSGQVDTDTQYF; D gene: TRBD1; clone size: few; V gene: TRBV9; J gene: TRBJ2-3
CDR3 DNA: TGCAGTGCTAGAACCGGGACTGGAAACACCGGGGAGCTGTTTTTT; CDR3 protein: CSARTGTGNTGELFF; D gene: .; clone size: few; V gene: TRBV20-1; J gene: TRBJ2-2
CDR3 DNA: TGCAGTGCTAGAGATAGCGGGGCCCCCTTCCTCAATGAGCAGTTCTTC; CDR3 protein: CSARDSGAPFLNEQFF; D gene: TRBD2; clone size: few; V gene: TRBV20-1; J gene: TRBJ2-1
CDR3 DNA: TGTGCCAGCAGCTCAGCGGGGGCGTTTGAGACCCAGTACTTC; CDR3 protein: CASSSAGAFETQYF; D gene: TRBD2; clone size: many; V gene: TRBV7-8; J gene: TRBJ2-5
CDR3 DNA: TGTGCCAGCAGCTTGCTAAGCTCCTACAATGAGCAGTTCTTC; CDR3 protein: CASSLLSSYNEQFF; D gene: .; clone size: few; V gene: TRBV7-6; J gene: TRBJ2-1
CDR3 DNA: TGTGCCAGCAGTGAATTCGGTGGGGTGATTGAAAAACTGTTTTTT; CDR3 protein: CASSEFGGVIEKLFF; D gene: .; clone size: few; V gene: TRBV25-1; J gene: TRBJ1-4
CDR3 DNA: TGCGCCAGCAGCTCCGACAGGGGCCATCAGCCCCAGCATTTT; CDR3 protein: CASSSDRGHQPQHF; D gene: TRBD1; clone size: .; V gene: TRBV5-1; J gene: TRBJ1-5
CDR3 DNA: TGCAGCGTTGAGCGGGGGGTAGGTACTGAAGCTTTCTTT; CDR3 protein: CSVERGVGTEAFF; D gene: .; clone size: many; V gene: TRBV29-1; J gene: TRBJ1-1
CDR3 DNA: TGTGCCAGCAGGAAGACAGGGTCTGGAAACACCATATATTTT; CDR3 protein: CASRKTGSGNTIYF; D gene: TRBD1; clone size: few; V gene: TRBV12-3/TRBV12-4; J gene: TRBJ1-3